A single sample gave rise to the 5 T cell receptor beta chains below, sequenced in a study of breast tumors, draining lymph nodes, adjacent tissues. The lymph nodes were axillary draining lymph nodes from breast cancer patients. TCRdb recomputed calls from the multiplex PCR reads with MiXCR, one row per CDR3 protein. The sample has some 170,000 distinct CDR3 sequences; more than 25% are singletons. The sequenced sample was axillary lymph node tissue. Every receptor here comes from a female donor with breast cancer. Some clones in this sample may be carry-over from other donors' samples.

The chain carries TRBV4-3 and TRBJ1-3, with D unresolved. Germline V gene sequence: CDR1 LGHNA, CDR2 YSLEER. The CDR3 extends over 16 amino acids. The V end was cut by 1 base, the J end by 4 bases, with 14 bases between. The CDR3 nucleotides are TGCGCCAGCAGCCAAGCTCTTGCGGGGATAGGAAACACCATATATTTT. It codes for CASSQALAGIGNTIYF.

V and J are TRBV28 and TRBJ1-5, with 9 bases fitting TRBD1. The CDR3 length is 15 residues. The junction had 12 bases not matched to a gene; V was cut back by 1 base and J by 14 bases. Germline V gene data show CDR1 as MDHEN and CDR2 as SYDVKM. The CDR3 region is CASSLFGQGFNNEHF. The CDR3 DNA sequence: TGTGCCAGCAGTTTATTCGGACAGGGGTTCAACAATGAGCATTTT.

This clonotype was found a few times. The chain has TRBV5-1 and TRBJ2-4, with D hard to call. This CDR3 contains 12 residues. V lost 1 base and J lost 6, with 5 bases in between. Germline CDR1 is SGHRS and CDR2 is YFSETQ. The CDR3: CASSLMGNIQYF. The CDR3 DNA is TGCGCCAGCAGCTTGATGGGAAACATTCAGTACTTC. The full variable domain, rest sourced from reference TRBV5-1 and TRBJ2-4, is KAGVTQTPRYLIKTRGQQVTLSCSPISGHRSVSWYQQTPGQGLQFLFEYFSETQRNKGNFPGRFSGRQFSNSRSEMNVSTLELGDSALYLCASSLMGNIQYFGAGTRLSVL.

The genes are TRBV15 and TRBJ2-7; 7 nucleotides agree with TRBD2. The CDR3 loop spans 15 amino acids. Germline CDR1 is LNHNV and CDR2 is YYDKDF (reference sequence). V shed 5 bases and J 7 bases; nucleotides not matched to a gene: 14. CDR3 sequence (DNA): TGTGCCACCAGCTCGCTGGCGGGAAACGGGGGGGAGCAGTACTTC. It translates to CATSSLAGNGGEQYF.

This clonotype was observed at least ten times. V and J are TRBV2 and TRBJ2-3, with 7 bases aligning to TRBD1. Per the germline V gene, CDR1 is SNHLY and CDR2 is FYNNEI. Trimming took 4 bases from V and 5 from J; bases not matched to a gene: 6. This CDR3 contains 14 residues. In DNA, the CDR3 is TGTGCCAGCAGTGGGAATTACAGGGGAGATACGCAGTATTTT. This gives the protein CASSGNYRGDTQYF. Together with reference TRBV2 and TRBJ2-3, the CDR3 gives the full variable domain: EPEVTQTPSHQVTQMGQEVILRCVPISNHLYFYWYRQILGQKVEFLVSFYNNEISEKSEIFDDQFSVERPDGSNFTLKIRSTKLEDSAMYFCASSGNYRGDTQYFGPGTRLTVL.